What follows is one T cell receptor beta chain and its context. There are a few counts of this clonotype. Which antigen it targets is not known. No base-level quality is on record; no much larger clone is a single base apart. The sample's treatment or condition label, in plain terms: live attenuated yellow fever vaccine strain. Two biological replicates of bulk PBMCs were collected at each blood-draw timepoint. PBMCs were isolated from peripheral blood using a standard Ficoll-Paque protocol. TriZol was used to extract RNA from bulk PBMCs, from CD4 and CD8 fractions, and from dextramer-positive and dextramer-negative fractions. TCR cDNA was made using 5'RACE template switching, a step that added a universal primer site and unique molecular identifiers. cDNA synthesis was primed from both the TCR alpha and TCR beta constant segments. Library amplification used two PCR steps, and the second PCR step added sample barcodes and sequencing adapters. Sequencing of the libraries was done on either Illumina HiSeq 2500 (2x100 bp) or NovaSeq (2x150 bp). The original methods were these. Demultiplexing of reads and collapsing into UMI consensus sequences were performed with MIGEC, and V(D)J alignment was carried out with MiXCR. Vaccine-responding clonotypes were defined with edgeR using replicate PBMC samples, requiring FDR below 0.01 and a log2 fold change above 5 up to day 15. Each bulk clonotype received a CD4 or CD8 identity based on whether the sequenced CD4 or CD8 repertoire contained that clonotype at higher abundance. TCRdb cleaned the public reads at Q25 with fastp, built clones with MiXCR and kept in-frame beta chains. CDR3 protein duplicates are merged, each entry listing the most common genes and DNA. The V and J calls here are based on TCRdb, not the publication. The sample table records about 400,000 distinct CDR3 sequences; roughly 12% of these occur just once. The ten largest account for around 18% of the sample.

Sequences MNHEY (CDR1) and SVGEGT (CDR2) are obtained from the germline V gene. The CDR3, cysteine through phenylalanine, is 16 amino acids long. Left in the record is the CDR3 DNA by itself, 48 bases read in frame from the first base. V has 4 bases trimmed and J has 0 bases trimmed; junction bases matching no gene number 1. This entry belongs to a study of T cells after yellow fever vaccination (dated by TCRdb to about 2019). Regarding the research as a whole: Libraries from fractions with low cell numbers were prepared with the SMART-Seq v4 Ultra Low Input RNA kit. To follow T-cell clones before and after primary and booster YFV17D yellow fever vaccination, bulk TCR alpha and beta repertoires were sequenced over time. Two healthy male donors made up the cohort, one aged 18 to 29 years and the other aged 30 to 40 years. Bulk PBMC replicates and cell subsets were isolated from blood drawn at multiple timepoints before and after both primary and secondary immunization. Findings and caveats that apply to the study as a whole: After the booster, most of the clones that had expanded following primary vaccination were detected again (96% of CD4 and around 90% of CD8), which suggests that memory was broadly maintained. The secondary T-cell response was weaker than the primary response but faster, peaking on day 5 instead of day 15. A small fraction of clonotypes showed up in both the CD4 and CD8 compartments, probably as a result of convergent recombination. Only a couple of donors were included in the study, so the extent to which the findings can be generalized is limited. Computational filtering was required because FACS-sorted repertoires could contain abundant contaminating clonotypes from the bulk population.

The TCR was taken from a man between 18 and 35 years old who received the YFV17D yellow fever vaccine. This material consisted of PBMCs, taken on the day of the first yellow fever vaccination. This receptor chain uses TRBV6-2 or TRBV6-3 and TRBJ2-1, with 12 central nucleotides matching TRBD2. The CDR3: CASSSLAGGSYNEQFF. The DNA reads as follows: TGTGCCAGCAGTTCACTAGCGGGGGGCTCCTACAATGAGCAGTTCTTC.